The 12 T cell receptor beta chains below all came from one sample that was sequenced in a study of blood T cell repertoires in COVID-19. Sequencing was performed with immunoSEQ multiplex PCR; in TCRdb, only in-frame clones are kept and a portion is missing. This sample yields 65,000 to 70,000 clones, of which 79% are seen a single time; roughly 50% belongs to the top ten. The sequencing sample was made of peripheral blood. The receptors stem from a human donor in a cohort sampled during active COVID-19.

The rearrangement joins TRBV6-5 to TRBJ2-7; TRBD1 matches 7 bases. The J segment lost 1 base and the V segment lost 6 bases, leaving 9 bases of the junction unmatched. The germline V gene encodes CDR1 MNHEY and CDR2 SVGAGI. This CDR3 region has 15 residues. CDR3 protein: CASSVGDSSSYEQYF. CDR3 bases: TGTGCCAGCAGCGTTGGGGACAGTTCTTCCTACGAGCAGTACTTC.

CDR3 nucleotide sequence: TGTGCCAGCACCGTGGGACAGGGGAGCGCTTTCTTT. Protein product: CASTVGQGSAFF. This chain connects TRBV12-3 or TRBV12-4 to TRBJ1-1; 10 bases are a match to TRBD1. This CDR3 comprises 12 residues. Germline trimming cut 7 bases from V and 11 bases from J; bases unmatched to any gene: 7.

The count of this clone is one. J is TRBJ2-7 and V is TRBV5-1; 11 positions match TRBD1. The CDR3 covers 15 residues. Germline CDR1 is SGHRS and CDR2 is YFSETQ. J was trimmed by 6 bases and V by 2 bases; bases with no gene match: 7. CDR3 nucleotides: TGCGCCAGCAGCTTCACCGGACAGGGGGCACGCGAGCAGTACTTC. Its protein is CASSFTGQGAREQYF.

The chain employs TRBV7-9 and TRBJ2-2; 13 bases line up with TRBD2. Losses at the gene ends were 2 bases for V and 5 bases for J; bases not matched to a gene: 8. CDR1 and CDR2 from the germline V gene are SEHNR and FQNEAQ (reference sequence). The CDR3 has 18 residues. Here the CDR3 reads CASSLNSGLAGVTGELFF. The CDR3, as DNA: TGTGCCAGCAGCTTAAACAGCGGACTAGCGGGAGTAACCGGGGAGCTGTTTTTT.

This clone was recorded once. V usage is TRBV19 and J usage is TRBJ2-7; TRBD1 matches 8 bases. V shed 6 bases, J shed 1 base, and the junction held 2 bases outside the gene matches. Germline CDR1 and CDR2: LNHDA and SQIVND (reference sequence). The CDR3 is 13 residues long. CDR3 sequence: CASSWDRSYEQYF. The CDR3 DNA reads TGTGCCAGTAGCTGGGACAGGTCCTACGAGCAGTACTTC.

The sample holds one count of this clone. The rearrangement links TRBV5-1 to TRBJ1-1; 11 bases line up with TRBD1. The CDR3 extends over 14 amino acids. V gave up 3 bases and J gave up 4 bases; unmatched junction bases: 2. Germline lookup yields CDR1 SGHRS and CDR2 YFSETQ. This chain's CDR3 is CASSWGQGGTEAFF. The CDR3 DNA follows: TGCGCCAGCAGCTGGGGACAGGGGGGCACTGAAGCTTTCTTT.

V and J are TRBV4-2 and TRBJ2-7; the match to TRBD1 covers 9 bases. The germline V gene encodes CDR1 LGHNA and CDR2 YNFKEQ. V lost 1 base, J lost 6 bases, and 10 bases stayed unmatched. The length of the CDR3 is 16 residues. The CDR3 DNA follows: TGTGCCAGCAGCCAAGCAAGGACAGGGGATTCCAGCGAGCAGTACTTC. It codes for CASSQARTGDSSEQYF.

J is TRBJ2-7 and V is TRBV5-1; 7 nucleotides align to TRBD1. Trimming removed 4 bases from V and 4 bases from J; junction bases left unmatched: 11. Germline V gives CDR1 SGHRS, CDR2 YFSETQ. The CDR3 extends over 15 amino acids. The CDR3 sequence is CASSPSWDRGYEQYF. The CDR3 nucleotides are TGCGCCAGCAGCCCCTCTTGGGACAGAGGGTACGAGCAGTACTTC. Based on the CDR3 plus reference TRBV5-1 and TRBJ2-7, the full variable domain is KAGVTQTPRYLIKTRGQQVTLSCSPISGHRSVSWYQQTPGQGLQFLFEYFSETQRNKGNFPGRFSGRQFSNSRSEMNVSTLELGDSALYLCASSPSWDRGYEQYFGPGTRLTVT.

There are many counts of this clone. In nucleotides, the CDR3 is TGTGCCAGCACCCTGGGACAGGGAAGCGATACGCAGTATTTT. This sequence encodes CASTLGQGSDTQYF. The rearrangement uses TRBV6-5 and TRBJ2-3; 9 nucleotides line up with TRBD1. CDR1 MNHEY and CDR2 SVGAGI come from the germline V gene. The junction had 8 bases not matched to a gene; V was cut back by 7 bases and J by 6 bases. The CDR3 runs 14 residues.

This rearrangement joins TRBV19 to TRBJ2-7; D ambiguous. Germline V gene data show CDR1 as LNHDA and CDR2 as SQIVND (reference sequence). Trimming took off 9 bases at V and 0 bases at J, with 9 bases between the two ends. This CDR3 region has 12 residues. The chain's CDR3 is CASRANSYEQYF. The CDR3 coding sequence is TGTGCCAGCCGAGCGAACTCCTACGAGCAGTACTTC.

This clone is classed as medium-sized. The germline gene is not matched at one end of the junction; a read error may be the cause. This chain connects TRBV5-1 to TRBJ2-3; 9 positions agree with TRBD2. Germline V lookup: CDR1 SGHRS, CDR2 YFSETQ. The CDR3 runs to 16 residues. The CDR3 spells CARSLGRGGEEDTQYF. Written as DNA, the CDR3 is TGCGCCCGCAGCTTGGGGCGCGGGGGGGAGGAAGATACGCAGTATTTT.

V gene TRBV7-9 combines with J gene TRBJ2-7; no firm D call. V lost 5 bases to trimming and J lost 3 bases, with 5 bases between them. The CDR3 is 11 amino acids. Germline assignment: CDR1 SEHNR and CDR2 FQNEAQ (reference sequence). The CDR3 loop reads CASSELYEQYF. The CDR3 DNA sequence: TGTGCCAGCAGCGAACTCTACGAGCAGTACTTC.